This T cell receptor (beta chain) was captured by sequencing in a study of T cell responses to AZD1222 COVID-19 vaccine. Study-wide results and caveats: When two AZD1222 doses had been given, Spike-specific TCR breadth and depth rose.

Assay: immunoSEQ multiplex PCR; the TCRdb copy retains only in-frame clones and omits some. The data hold around 33,000 clones, with 91% observed a single time. As to this clone: Antigen: not known.

Here the sequenced sample was peripheral blood, taken on day 0 of AZD1222 vaccination. This receptor was obtained from an adult in good health.

CDR3 sequence reads: CASSYSIAFQETQYF. CDR3 coding DNA: TGTGCCAGCAGTTACTCTATAGCGTTCCAAGAGACCCAGTACTTC. V and J are TRBV6-5 and TRBJ2-5, with D perhaps TRBD2 (5 bases). Germline V gene sequence: CDR1 MNHEY, CDR2 SVGAGI. Trimming removed 0 bases at V and 1 base at J, with 9 bases between. CDR3 length: 15 amino acids.